The present T cell receptor beta chain was sequenced within a study of Ad26.COV2.S vaccination and SARS-CoV-2 variants. Sample treatment: over 15 received Ad26.COV2.S at low or high dose, single or two shots; roughly five received placebo; per-sample allocation not given. Samples were taken on day 63 after the first vaccine or placebo injection. This CDR3 has 16 residues. Unmatched junction bases numbered 9, after V lost 0 bases and J lost 8 bases. Germline V gives CDR1 MNHEY, CDR2 SVGAGI. TCRdb keeps only in-frame clones here, not all; method: immunoSEQ multiplex PCR. The sample includes about 420,000 clones, approximately 87% seen only once; the top ten take 3.6%.

The sequenced sample was peripheral blood, obtained in a trial of Ad26.COV2.S vaccine versus placebo. The receptor comes from a person aged 18 to 59 who received the Ad26.COV2.S COVID-19 vaccine or a placebo. The rearrangement links TRBV6-5 to TRBJ2-1; TRBD2 matches at 8 bases. The chain's CDR3 is CASSYSKQRGWDEQFF. The DNA of the CDR3 is TGTGCCAGCAGTTACTCGAAACAGCGGGGGTGGGATGAGCAGTTCTTC.